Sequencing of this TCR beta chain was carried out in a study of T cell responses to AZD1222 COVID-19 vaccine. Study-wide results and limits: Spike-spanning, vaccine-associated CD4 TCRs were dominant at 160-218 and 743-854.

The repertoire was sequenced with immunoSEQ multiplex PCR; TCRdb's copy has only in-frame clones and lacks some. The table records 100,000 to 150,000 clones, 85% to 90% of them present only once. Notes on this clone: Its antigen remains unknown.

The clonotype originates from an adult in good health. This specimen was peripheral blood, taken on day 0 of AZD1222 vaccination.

CDR3 loop: CASSLRGTGELFF. The CDR3 region has the DNA TGTGCCAGCAGTCTCCGGGGGACCGGGGAGCTGTTTTTT. This rearrangement joins TRBV12-3 or TRBV12-4 to TRBJ2-2, with D tentatively TRBD2 (6 bases). This CDR3 spans 13 amino acids. The ends were cut back, 5 bases at V and 5 bases at J, with 9 bases in the middle.